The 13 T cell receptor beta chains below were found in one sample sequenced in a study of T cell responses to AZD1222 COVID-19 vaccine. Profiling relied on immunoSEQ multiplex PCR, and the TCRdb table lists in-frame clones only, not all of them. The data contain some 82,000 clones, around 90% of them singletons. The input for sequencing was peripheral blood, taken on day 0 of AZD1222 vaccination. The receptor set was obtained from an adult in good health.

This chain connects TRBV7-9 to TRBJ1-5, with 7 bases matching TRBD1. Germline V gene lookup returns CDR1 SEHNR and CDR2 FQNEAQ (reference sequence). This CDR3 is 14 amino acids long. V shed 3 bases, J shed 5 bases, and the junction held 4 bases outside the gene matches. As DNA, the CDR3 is TGTGCCAGCAGCTTCCAGGGGGATGATCAGCCCCAGCATTTT. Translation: CASSFQGDDQPQHF.

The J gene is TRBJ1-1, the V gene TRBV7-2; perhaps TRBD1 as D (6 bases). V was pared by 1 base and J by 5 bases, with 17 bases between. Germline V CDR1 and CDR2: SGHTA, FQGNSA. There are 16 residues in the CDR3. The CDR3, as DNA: TGTGCCAGCAGCTTAGGGGCAGGGGTACCTTCGACTGAAGCTTTCTTT. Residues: CASSLGAGVPSTEAFF. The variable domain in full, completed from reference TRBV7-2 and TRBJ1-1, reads GAGVSQSPSNKVTEKGKDVELRCDPISGHTALYWYRQSLGQGLEFLIYFQGNSAPDKSGLPSDRFSAERTGGSVSTLTIQRTQQEDSAVYLCASSLGAGVPSTEAFFGQGTRLTVV.

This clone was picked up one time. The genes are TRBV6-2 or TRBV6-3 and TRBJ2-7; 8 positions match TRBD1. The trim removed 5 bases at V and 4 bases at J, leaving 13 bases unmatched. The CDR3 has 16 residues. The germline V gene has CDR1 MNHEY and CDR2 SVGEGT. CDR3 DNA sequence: TGTGCCAGCAGTGGGCTTCCGGACAGGGCATTGTACGAGCAGTACTTC. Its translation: CASSGLPDRALYEQYF.

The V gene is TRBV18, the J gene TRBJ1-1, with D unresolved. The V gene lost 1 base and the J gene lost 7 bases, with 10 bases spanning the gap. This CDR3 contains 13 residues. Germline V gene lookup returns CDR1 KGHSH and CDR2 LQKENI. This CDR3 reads CASSPLADGEAFF. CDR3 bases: TGTGCCAGCTCACCACTTGCCGACGGTGAAGCTTTCTTT.

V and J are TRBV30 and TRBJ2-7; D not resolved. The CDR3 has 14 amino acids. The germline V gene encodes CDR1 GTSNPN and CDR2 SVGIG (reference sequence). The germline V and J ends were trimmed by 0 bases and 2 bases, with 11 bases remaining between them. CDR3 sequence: CAWSVSGAPYEQYF. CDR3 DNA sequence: TGTGCCTGGAGTGTCTCAGGAGCTCCCTACGAGCAGTACTTC. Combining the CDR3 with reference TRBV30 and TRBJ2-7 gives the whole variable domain SQTIHQWPATLVQPVGSPLSLECTVEGTSNPNLYWYRQAAGRGLQLLFYSVGIGQISSEVPQNLSASRPQDRQFILSSKKLLLSDSGFYLCAWSVSGAPYEQYFGPGTRLTVT.

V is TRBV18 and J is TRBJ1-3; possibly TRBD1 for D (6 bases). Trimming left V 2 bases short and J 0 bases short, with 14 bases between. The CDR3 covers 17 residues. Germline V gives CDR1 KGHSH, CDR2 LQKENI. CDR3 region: CASSPFPGQSSGNTIYF. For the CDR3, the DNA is TGTGCCAGCTCACCATTCCCAGGACAGTCCTCTGGAAACACCATATATTTT.

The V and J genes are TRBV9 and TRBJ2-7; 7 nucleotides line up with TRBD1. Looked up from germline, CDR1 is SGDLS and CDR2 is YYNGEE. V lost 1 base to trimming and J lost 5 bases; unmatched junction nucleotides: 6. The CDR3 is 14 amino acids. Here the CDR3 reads CASSVRQGGDEQYF. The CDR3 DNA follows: TGTGCCAGCAGCGTAAGACAGGGTGGCGACGAGCAGTACTTC.

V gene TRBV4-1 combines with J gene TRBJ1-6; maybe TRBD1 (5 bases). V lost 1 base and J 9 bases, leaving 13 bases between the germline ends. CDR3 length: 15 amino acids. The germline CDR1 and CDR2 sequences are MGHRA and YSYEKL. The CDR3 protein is CASSQVVLRGSPLHF. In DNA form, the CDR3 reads TGCGCCAGCAGCCAAGTAGTCCTTAGGGGTTCACCCCTCCACTTT.

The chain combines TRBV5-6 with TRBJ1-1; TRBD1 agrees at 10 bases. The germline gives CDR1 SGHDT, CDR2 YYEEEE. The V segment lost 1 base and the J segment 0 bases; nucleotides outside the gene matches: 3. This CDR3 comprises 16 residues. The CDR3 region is CASSLRDRGMNTEAFF. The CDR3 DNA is TGTGCCAGCAGCTTGAGGGACAGGGGTATGAACACTGAAGCTTTCTTT.

CDR3 region: CASSESGTMLNSPLHF. The DNA for the CDR3 is TGCGCCAGCAGTGAGTCGGGAACGATGCTTAATTCACCCCTCCACTTT. The V and J genes are TRBV10-2 and TRBJ1-6; no clear D. The germline CDR1 and CDR2 sequences are WSHSY and SAAADI. With 0 bases removed from V and 6 bases from J, the gap between germline ends came to 12 bases. The CDR3 loop spans 16 amino acids.

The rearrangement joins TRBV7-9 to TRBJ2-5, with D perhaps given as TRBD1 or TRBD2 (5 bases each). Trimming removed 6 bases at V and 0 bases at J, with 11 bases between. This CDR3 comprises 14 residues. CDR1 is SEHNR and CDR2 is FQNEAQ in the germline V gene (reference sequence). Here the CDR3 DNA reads TGTGCCAGCAGAGCATGGGGGAACCAAGAGACCCAGTACTTC. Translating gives CASRAWGNQETQYF.

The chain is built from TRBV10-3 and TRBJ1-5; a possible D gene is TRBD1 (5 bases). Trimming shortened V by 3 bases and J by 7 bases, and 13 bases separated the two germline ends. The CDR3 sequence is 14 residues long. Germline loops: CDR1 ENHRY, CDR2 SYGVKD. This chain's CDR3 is CAISDGWGPQPQHF. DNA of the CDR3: TGTGCCATCAGTGACGGGTGGGGCCCCCAGCCCCAGCATTTT.

CDR3 nucleotide sequence: TGTGCTAAACCACTAGCGGGTCAGATCACAGATACGCAGTATTTT. It is translated as CAKPLAGQITDTQYF. The chain has TRBV12-5 and TRBJ2-3; 9 nucleotides line up with TRBD2. J lost 2 bases, V lost 10 bases, and 10 bases had no gene match. This CDR3 is built from 15 residues. Germline V gene lookup returns CDR1 LGHNT and CDR2 FRNRAP.